This TCR beta chain was recovered during a study of a mutant IDH1 vaccine in newly diagnosed glioma. V lost 1 base, J lost 0 bases, and 17 bases stayed unmatched. The germline CDR1 and CDR2 sequences are PRHDT and FYEKMQ (reference sequence). The CDR3 sequence is 22 residues long. Clones were sequenced by immunoSEQ multiplex PCR, and TCRdb holds only the in-frame ones, with some missing. This sample carries roughly 60,000 clones, about 85% of them seen once, and the ten largest clones take under 4.5%. Described time point: week 23, last vaccination. In the vaccine, a single dose held 300 ug of the mutant IDH1 20-mer peptide, along with topical imiquimod. About this clone itself: What it recognizes is unknown. The same CDR3 arises from other DNA sequences in this sample as well.

Source: PBMCs, taken from a glioma patient whose treatment included an IDH1 peptide vaccine. This TCR came from a man aged 25-45 years with glioma. This sequence joins TRBV13 and TRBJ2-1; 11 bases map to TRBD2. This chain's CDR3 is CASSLVLTTELAGASSYNEQFF. CDR3 in DNA: TGTGCCAGCAGCTTAGTCTTGACAACGGAACTAGCGGGGGCCAGCTCCTACAATGAGCAGTTCTTC.